The 30 T cell receptor beta chains in this list originate from one sample, sequenced in a study of cytomegalovirus exposure and HLA in healthy donors. Sequencing was performed with immunoSEQ multiplex PCR; in TCRdb, only in-frame clones are kept and a portion is missing. Of just under 75,000 clones in the sample, 94% were seen once. Sequenced input: PBMCs. These TCRs come from a woman aged 18-30 years in good health and CMV-seropositive.

The genes are TRBV4-1 and TRBJ1-4; 7 positions match TRBD1. Germline V lookup: CDR1 MGHRA, CDR2 YSYEKL. Trimming removed 1 base from V and 8 bases from J; junction bases left unmatched: 4. The CDR3 is 14 amino acids. CDR3 amino acids: CASSQAGQLEKLFF. The CDR3 DNA reads as TGCGCCAGCAGCCAAGCGGGACAGCTCGAAAAACTGTTTTTT.

The gene calls are TRBV4-3 and TRBJ2-4; weak D call: TRBD2 (6 bases). The CDR3 runs 15 residues. Germline V CDR1 and CDR2: LGHNA, YSLEER. Trimming pared 1 base from V and 8 bases from J, leaving 15 bases between. In nucleotides, the CDR3 is TGCGCCAGCAGCCAAGGTTGGGGACTCGGTCACATTCAGTACTTC. Protein sequence: CASSQGWGLGHIQYF.

The rearrangement links TRBV15 to TRBJ1-2; D possibly corresponds to TRBD1 (5 bases). V was shortened by 8 bases and J by 4 bases, with 17 bases between the two germline ends. The V gene's germline CDR1 is LNHNV and CDR2 YYDKDF (reference sequence). The CDR3 totals 14 residues. CDR3: CATAVGLDGYGYTF. Written as DNA, the CDR3 is TGTGCCACCGCAGTGGGGCTGGACGGCTATGGCTACACCTTC.

V is TRBV29-1 and J is TRBJ2-7, with 7 bases lining up with TRBD1. V lost 6 bases, J lost 0 bases, and 5 bases stayed unmatched. Germline-derived CDR1 and CDR2 are SQVTM and ANQGSEA. The CDR3 spans 13 residues. The CDR3 DNA reads TGCAGCGTGACAGGGAATTCCTCCTACGAGCAGTACTTC. Translating it yields CSVTGNSSYEQYF.

This chain uses TRBV14 with TRBJ2-2, with D possibly matching TRBD2 (5 bases). V dropped 3 bases and J dropped 0 bases, with 14 bases sitting between them. The CDR3 extends over 17 amino acids. Germline-derived CDR1 and CDR2 are SGHDN and FVKESK. In DNA form, the CDR3 reads TGTGCCAGCAGCCAGACCCTAGCAGCCGCGAACACCGGGGAGCTGTTTTTT. This encodes CASSQTLAAANTGELFF.

The rearrangement joins TRBV5-4 to TRBJ2-5; 9 bases are a match to TRBD1. CDR1 and CDR2 from the germline V gene are SGHNT and YYREEE (reference sequence). Unmatched junction bases numbered 12, after V lost 4 bases and J lost 5 bases. This CDR3 is 16 amino acids long. The CDR3 DNA sequence: TGTGCCAGCAGCCCCGGTGGGGACAGGGAGTCTGAGACCCAGTACTTC. This gives the protein CASSPGGDRESETQYF.

V is TRBV7-2 and J is TRBJ1-2; D is undetermined. V was shortened by 2 bases and J by 5 bases, with 9 bases between the two germline ends. Germline V gives CDR1 SGHTA, CDR2 FQGNSA. The CDR3 length is 13 residues. The CDR3: CASSLMQVYGYTF. CDR3 nucleotides: TGTGCCAGCAGCTTAATGCAGGTTTATGGCTACACCTTC.

The chain joins TRBV4-1 to TRBJ2-5; TRBD1 matches at 9 bases. The germline V gene encodes CDR1 MGHRA and CDR2 YSYEKL. This CDR3 is built from 16 residues. V lost 2 bases to trimming and J lost 6 bases; unmatched junction nucleotides: 10. Here the CDR3 DNA reads TGCGCCAGCAGCCAATCCGGGACAGGGTTCGATAAGACCCAGTACTTC. Encoded protein: CASSQSGTGFDKTQYF.

Written as DNA, the CDR3 is TGCGCCAGCAGCTTGGTCTTAGTGGGACAGGGCTATGGCTACACCTTC. It translates to CASSLVLVGQGYGYTF. The chain recombines TRBV5-1 with TRBJ1-2; 9 bases line up with TRBD1. The CDR3 is 16 amino acids. Germline assignment: CDR1 SGHRS and CDR2 YFSETQ. V dropped 0 bases and J dropped 4; count of bases not matched to a gene: 7.

V gene TRBV29-1 combines with J gene TRBJ2-1; 10 bases match TRBD2. This CDR3 contains 14 residues. Germline lookup yields CDR1 SQVTM and CDR2 ANQGSEA. Unmatched junction bases numbered 5, after V lost 5 bases and J lost 4 bases. CDR3 amino acids: CSVLLAGVYNEQFF. In DNA form, the CDR3 reads TGCAGCGTTCTTCTAGCGGGAGTTTACAATGAGCAGTTCTTC.

The rearrangement uses TRBV11-2 and TRBJ2-7; D remains ambiguous. Germline CDR1 SGHAT, CDR2 FQNNGV. V lost 1 base to trimming and J lost 4 bases, with 8 bases between them. CDR3 size: 13 residues. DNA of the CDR3: TGTGCCAGCAGCTTAGCCCCGGAGTACGAGCAGTACTTC. Amino acid sequence: CASSLAPEYEQYF.

The rearrangement links TRBV28 to TRBJ2-1; the match to TRBD2 covers 7 bases. CDR1 is MDHEN and CDR2 is SYDVKM in the germline V gene. V gave up 6 bases and J gave up 8 bases; unmatched junction bases: 16. CDR3 length: 16 amino acids. CDR3 amino acids: CASRGPAGAIVYEQFF. In nucleotides, the CDR3 is TGTGCCAGCAGGGGTCCTGCGGGAGCCATAGTATATGAGCAGTTCTTC. Using reference TRBV28 and TRBJ2-1 for the parts outside the CDR3, the full variable domain is DVKVTQSSRYLVKRTGEKVFLECVQDMDHENMFWYRQDPGLGLRLIYFSYDVKMKEKGDIPEGYSVSREKKERFSLILESASTNQTSMYLCASRGPAGAIVYEQFFGPGTRLTVL.

The chain couples TRBV5-1 to TRBJ2-7; no reliable D call. CDR3 length equals 13 residues. Germline V gene data show CDR1 as SGHRS and CDR2 as YFSETQ. Trimming removed 0 bases from V and 1 base from J, with 5 bases in between. The DNA of the CDR3 is TGCGCCAGCAGCTTGGTACAGTCCTACGAGCAGTACTTC. It codes for CASSLVQSYEQYF.

The rearrangement uses TRBV9 and TRBJ1-2; a weak D match, TRBD1 (5 bases). Between the trimmed V and J ends, which lost 5 bases and 4 bases, there was a span of 15 bases. There are 14 residues in the CDR3. Germline-derived CDR1 and CDR2 are SGDLS and YYNGEE. CDR3 DNA: TGTGCCAGCAGATCAACCGACAGAACCTATGGCTACACCTTC. It translates to CASRSTDRTYGYTF. The whole variable domain, remainder taken from reference TRBV9 and TRBJ1-2, is DSGVTQTPKHLITATGQRVTLRCSPRSGDLSVYWYQQSLDQGLQFLIQYYNGEERAKGNILERFSAQQFPDLHSELNLSSLELGDSALYFCASRSTDRTYGYTFGSGTRLTVV.

The V gene is TRBV5-8, the J gene TRBJ1-5, with TRBD1 matching over 8 bases. The CDR3 length is 14 residues. The trim removed 4 bases at V and 9 bases at J, leaving 9 bases unmatched. Germline V gene sequence: CDR1 SGHTS, CDR2 YDEGEE. The chain's CDR3 is CASSLRGRGGPQHF. CDR3 sequence (DNA): TGTGCCAGCAGCCTCAGGGGGCGCGGGGGGCCCCAGCATTTT.

J is TRBJ2-1 and V is TRBV19; 9 bases line up with TRBD1. J lost 2 bases, V lost 6 bases, and 5 bases had no gene match. Germline CDR1 LNHDA, CDR2 SQIVND (reference sequence). The CDR3 is 15 residues long. CDR3 region: CASSPGQGTYNEQFF. DNA of the CDR3: TGTGCCAGTAGCCCGGGACAGGGAACCTACAATGAGCAGTTCTTC.

V is TRBV27 and J is TRBJ2-5, with TRBD2 matching over 8 bases. Per the germline V gene, CDR1 is MNHEY and CDR2 is SMNVEV (reference sequence). Trimming at V came to 8 bases and at J to 5 bases, leaving 13 bases not matched to a gene. This CDR3 is 15 amino acids long. The CDR3 protein is CASATLRGGLETQYF. CDR3 sequence (DNA): TGTGCCAGCGCTACTCTTCGGGGGGGCCTGGAGACCCAGTACTTC.

The chain's CDR3 is CASSPAGASAKNIQYF. The CDR3 nucleotides read TGTGCCAGCAGTCCAGCGGGGGCCTCAGCCAAAAACATTCAGTACTTC. The chain uses TRBV27 and TRBJ2-4; 8 nucleotides match TRBD2. Per the germline V gene, CDR1 is MNHEY and CDR2 is SMNVEV (reference sequence). Germline trimming cut 5 bases from V and 0 bases from J; bases unmatched to any gene: 6. There are 16 residues in the CDR3.

The V call is TRBV4-2, the J call TRBJ2-3; TRBD2 matches 7 bases. Germline V gives CDR1 LGHNA, CDR2 YNFKEQ. The CDR3 is 15 residues long. The trim removed 0 bases at V and 7 bases at J, leaving 7 bases unmatched. The CDR3 reads CASSQDAGETNTQYF. CDR3 DNA sequence: TGTGCCAGCAGCCAAGATGCGGGGGAGACGAATACGCAGTATTTT.

This chain joins TRBV7-9 and TRBJ1-1; D is unclear. Germline CDR1 reads SEHNR; CDR2 reads FQNEAQ (reference sequence). V was trimmed by 5 bases and J by 1 base, leaving 11 bases between them. The CDR3 spans 14 residues. Here the CDR3 DNA reads TGTGCCAGCAGCGTCCGTAGTCAGAACACTGAAGCTTTCTTT. This translates into CASSVRSQNTEAFF.

The V gene is TRBV18, the J gene TRBJ2-3; D ambiguous. The CDR3 covers 12 residues. The germline V gene has CDR1 KGHSH and CDR2 LQKENI. V lost 3 bases, J lost 2 bases, and 3 bases lay in between. CDR3 nucleotide sequence: TGTGCCAGCTCACCCTACACAGATACGCAGTATTTT. Translating gives CASSPYTDTQYF.

The chain employs TRBV28 and TRBJ1-2; TRBD1 matches 8 bases. From germline, CDR1 is MDHEN and CDR2 SYDVKM. The length of the CDR3 is 14 residues. V lost 7 bases and J lost 7; bases outside the gene matches: 11. CDR3 region: CASNLRQGTLGYTF. Written as DNA, the CDR3 is TGTGCCAGCAACCTGAGACAGGGGACTCTTGGCTACACCTTC.

This clone was detected only once. The chain carries TRBV4-1 and TRBJ1-1; 7 positions match TRBD1. The CDR3 has 13 residues. Germline V lookup: CDR1 MGHRA, CDR2 YSYEKL. The trim removed 6 bases at V and 4 bases at J, leaving 5 bases unmatched. The CDR3: CASRMAGGTEAFF. CDR3 DNA sequence: TGCGCCAGCAGGATGGCAGGGGGCACTGAAGCTTTCTTT.

This rearrangement joins TRBV21-1 to TRBJ2-3; TRBD2, the table's D call, lacks a check against the DNA. TRBV21-1 is listed as a pseudogene. The CDR3 is made up of 15 amino acids. The CDR3 coding sequence is TGTGCCAGCACCTCCCGAGCGGGGCACACAGATACGCAGTATTTT. Protein sequence: CASTSRAGHTDTQYF.

The V call is TRBV18, the J call TRBJ2-7; no firm D call. Per germline, CDR1 KGHSH and CDR2 LQKENI. The CDR3 contains 13 residues. Trimming shortened V by 3 bases and J by 5 bases, and 11 bases separated the two germline ends. For the CDR3, the DNA is TGTGCCAGCTCACCGCGGCAGACGGACGAGCAGTACTTC. Amino acid sequence: CASSPRQTDEQYF.

The chain uses TRBV6-6 and TRBJ2-7; D perhaps matches TRBD2 (6 bases). The V end lost 5 bases, the J end lost 6 bases, and 11 bases lay between the germline ends. This CDR3 is built from 12 residues. The germline gives CDR1 MNHNY, CDR2 SVGAGI (reference sequence). CDR3 coding DNA: TGTGCCAGCAGTGCGGGACTGATCGAGCAGTACTTC. This sequence encodes CASSAGLIEQYF.

The chain recombines TRBV18 with TRBJ2-5; 11 bases are a match to TRBD1. Germline V lookup: CDR1 KGHSH, CDR2 LQKENI. V lost 4 bases and J lost 2; bases outside the gene matches: 12. This CDR3 region has 18 residues. The CDR3 DNA is TGTGCCAGCTCACGAAGGACAGGGGGCCTATCGGAACAAGAGACCCAGTACTTC. As protein: CASSRRTGGLSEQETQYF.

The CDR3 sequence: CASSSTGKPYEQYF. The CDR3 nucleotides are TGTGCCAGCAGCTCGACAGGGAAACCCTACGAGCAGTACTTC. The chain uses TRBV7-9 and TRBJ2-7, with 7 bases fitting TRBD1. Germline lookup yields CDR1 SEHNR and CDR2 FQNEAQ (reference sequence). Losses at the gene ends were 4 bases for V and 2 bases for J; bases not matched to a gene: 5. The CDR3 is 14 amino acids.

The genes are TRBV6-1 and TRBJ2-1; 7 bases agree with TRBD2. This CDR3 has 18 residues. V shed 2 bases, J shed 5 bases, and the junction held 15 bases outside the gene matches. The germline CDR1 and CDR2 sequences are MNHNS and SASEGT. In nucleotides, the CDR3 is TGTGCCAGCAGTGAATACGCTCTGGTAGCGGGTACCGACAATGAGCAGTTCTTC. Its translation is CASSEYALVAGTDNEQFF.

V and J are TRBV11-2 and TRBJ1-3; D is uncertain. V was trimmed by 0 bases and J by 0 bases, leaving 18 bases between them. The CDR3 has 19 amino acids. The germline V gene has CDR1 SGHAT and CDR2 FQNNGV. The CDR3 protein is CASSLEIQFLRDSGNTIYF. CDR3 nucleotide sequence: TGTGCCAGCAGCTTAGAGATACAATTCCTACGGGACTCTGGAAACACCATATATTTT.